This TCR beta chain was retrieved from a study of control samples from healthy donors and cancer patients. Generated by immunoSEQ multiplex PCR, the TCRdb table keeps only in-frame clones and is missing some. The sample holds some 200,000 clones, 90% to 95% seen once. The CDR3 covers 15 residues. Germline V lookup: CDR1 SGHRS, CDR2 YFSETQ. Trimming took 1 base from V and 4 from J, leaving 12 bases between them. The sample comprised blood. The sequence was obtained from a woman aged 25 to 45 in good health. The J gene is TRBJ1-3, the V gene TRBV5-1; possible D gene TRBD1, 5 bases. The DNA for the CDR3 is TGCGCCAGCAGCTTGAGCGCAGGGCTGGGAAACACCATATATTTT. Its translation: CASSLSAGLGNTIYF.